These 17 T cell receptor beta chains share one sample of origin, sequenced in a study of blood T cell repertoires in COVID-19 (dated by TCRdb to the early 2020s). Receptors were amplified or captured by the immunoSEQ multiplex PCR assay. TCRdb carries this immuneACCESS record with in-frame sequences only. Its versions omit some clonotypes, under half of them owing to an unresolved V gene in the studies checked, with the rest unexplained. The sample has roughly 250,000 clones on record, about 90% of them singletons. The ten largest clones take up approximately 7.6% of the sample. Sequencing was performed on peripheral blood. Receptor source: a man aged 60 to 69 who had recovered from COVID-19.

The chain combines TRBV15 with TRBJ1-5, with 7 bases that match TRBD1. The germline V gene has CDR1 LNHNV and CDR2 YYDKDF (reference sequence). V dropped 5 bases and J dropped 6; count of bases not matched to a gene: 10. The CDR3 totals 15 residues. CDR3 DNA sequence: TGTGCCACCAGCGGAAGACAGGGCAGAGGTCAGCCCCAGCATTTT. As protein: CATSGRQGRGQPQHF.

This clone came up once. The chain is built from TRBV9 and TRBJ2-2, with unresolved D. Between the trimmed V and J ends, which lost 2 bases and 0 bases, there was a span of 8 bases. The CDR3 runs 15 residues. Per germline, CDR1 SGDLS and CDR2 YYNGEE. The CDR3 DNA reads TGTGCCAGCAGCGTTTCCCTCCCGAACACCGGGGAGCTGTTTTTT. It specifies CASSVSLPNTGELFF.

V is TRBV28 and J is TRBJ2-7; 10 nucleotides align to TRBD2. V lost 7 bases and J lost 5; bases outside the gene matches: 8. This CDR3 spans 14 amino acids. Germline CDR1 MDHEN, CDR2 SYDVKM. In DNA form, the CDR3 reads TGTGCCAGCACCCTGAGCGGGGGGGTTGACGAGCAGTACTTC. It encodes CASTLSGGVDEQYF.

The rearrangement uses TRBV27 and TRBJ2-7, with 12 bases matching TRBD2. V was clipped by 3 bases and J by 0 bases; unmatched bases: 12. The CDR3 is 19 residues long. CDR1 is MNHEY, CDR2 SMNVEV, per germline (reference sequence). As DNA, the CDR3 is TGTGCCAGCAGTTTCGGCTCTCCGGGACTAGCGGGCACCTCCTACGAGCAGTACTTC. As protein: CASSFGSPGLAGTSYEQYF.

V gene TRBV7-2 combines with J gene TRBJ2-3; maybe TRBD2 (7 bases). The V and J ends lost 5 bases and 2 bases respectively, with 11 bases between them. Germline V gives CDR1 SGHTA, CDR2 FQGNSA. The CDR3 sequence is 14 residues long. The CDR3 DNA follows: TGTGCCAGCAGCACAGGGACTATCACAGATACGCAGTATTTT. Translated: CASSTGTITDTQYF.

This chain links TRBV29-1 with TRBJ2-2; D is uncertain. The CDR3 has 13 amino acids. V dropped 4 bases and J dropped 5 bases, with 11 bases sitting between them. Germline CDR1 is SQVTM and CDR2 is ANQGSEA. Written as DNA, the CDR3 is TGCAGCGTTGGCACACCACCGACCGGGGAGCTGTTTTTT. It is translated as CSVGTPPTGELFF.

The chain carries TRBV28 and TRBJ1-2; tentative D call: TRBD1 (5 bases). Germline CDR1 and CDR2: MDHEN and SYDVKM. V dropped 2 bases and J dropped 3 bases, with 13 bases sitting between them. This CDR3 contains 15 residues. The CDR3 spells CASSLAQGLDYGYTF. CDR3 bases: TGTGCCAGCAGTTTAGCTCAGGGTTTAGACTATGGCTACACCTTC.

The table lists this clone with a few counts. V gene TRBV14 combines with J gene TRBJ1-3, with no clear D. V lost 0 bases and J 3 bases, leaving 9 bases between the germline ends. This CDR3 has 15 amino acids. The germline gives CDR1 SGHDN, CDR2 FVKESK. The CDR3 protein is CASSQDSGFGNTIYF. The CDR3 coding sequence is TGTGCCAGCAGCCAAGATAGCGGCTTTGGAAACACCATATATTTT.

This clone showed up just once. This chain uses TRBV5-6 with TRBJ2-3, with D uncertain. This CDR3 has 17 residues. Germline V gives CDR1 SGHDT, CDR2 YYEEEE. The V gene lost 0 bases and the J gene lost 5 bases, with 19 bases spanning the gap. The CDR3 DNA reads TGTGCCAGCAGCTTGGTGGCAGCCCCTGCGGCCCAAGATACGCAGTATTTT. Its protein product is CASSLVAAPAAQDTQYF.

This chain uses TRBV24-1 with TRBJ2-5, with 15 bases identical to TRBD2. Germline loops: CDR1 KGHDR, CDR2 SFDVKD. This CDR3 is 19 amino acids long. V trimming: 2 bases; J trimming: 0 bases; junction bases outside the gene matches: 6. CDR3 nucleotides: TGTGCCACCAGTGATTCGGGACTAGCGGGGGGCATGTACCAAGAGACCCAGTACTTC. The encoded protein is CATSDSGLAGGMYQETQYF.

The chain recombines TRBV6-6 with TRBJ2-7; possibly TRBD1 for D (6 bases). The CDR3 spans 15 residues. Germline CDR1 reads MNHNY; CDR2 reads SVGAGI (reference sequence). V lost 0 bases and J lost 3, with 12 bases in between. CDR3 region: CASSYSRAGDYEQYF. The CDR3 DNA sequence: TGTGCCAGCAGTTACTCTAGGGCAGGGGACTACGAGCAGTACTTC.

This clone was seen once. The V gene is TRBV5-6, the J gene TRBJ2-1; 13 bases match TRBD2. This CDR3 is built from 15 residues. The V and J ends lost 5 bases and 6 bases, in that order; junction bases with no gene match: 5. The germline gives CDR1 SGHDT, CDR2 YYEEEE. The chain's CDR3 is CASSTLAGGINEQFF. CDR3 coding DNA: TGTGCCAGCAGTACACTAGCGGGGGGGATCAATGAGCAGTTCTTC.

This clone has a handful of counts. This chain joins TRBV11-2 and TRBJ1-6; the match to TRBD1 covers 9 bases. The germline gives CDR1 SGHAT, CDR2 FQNNGV. The CDR3 extends over 15 amino acids. V was pared by 3 bases and J by 9 bases, with 6 bases of the junction left unmatched. Written as DNA, the CDR3 is TGTGCCAGCAGCTTCGGGACAGGGATCGGTTCACCCCTCCACTTT. This translates into CASSFGTGIGSPLHF.

This clone was detected once. The gene calls are TRBV6-1 and TRBJ1-2; D gene unclear. Deletions cut 3 bases from V and 3 bases from J, with 14 bases between. Looked up from germline, CDR1 is MNHNS and CDR2 is SASEGT. The CDR3 extends over 15 amino acids. This CDR3 reads CASSEGRIPYYGYTF. The CDR3 DNA reads as TGTGCCAGCAGTGAGGGGAGGATACCCTACTATGGCTACACCTTC.

The chain carries TRBV6-1 and TRBJ1-2; 8 nucleotides line up with TRBD1. The V and J ends lost 1 base and 4 bases, in that order; junction bases with no gene match: 5. The CDR3 totals 15 residues. Germline-derived CDR1 and CDR2 are MNHNS and SASEGT. The CDR3: CASSEGWDRSYGYTF. As DNA, the CDR3 is TGTGCCAGCAGTGAAGGTTGGGACAGGAGCTATGGCTACACCTTC.

In this sample, this clone turned up many times. The V call is TRBV29-1, the J call TRBJ1-5; D is uncertain. The CDR3 is made up of 13 amino acids. Trimming took off 6 bases at V and 8 bases at J, with 17 bases between the two ends. Germline V gene lookup returns CDR1 SQVTM and CDR2 ANQGSEA. CDR3 DNA: TGCAGCGTATCCGACTCCCTGGGAGAGCCCCAGCATTTT. Protein sequence: CSVSDSLGEPQHF.

The chain joins TRBV5-1 to TRBJ2-4; D possibly corresponds to TRBD1 (6 bases). Germline CDR1 SGHRS, CDR2 YFSETQ. V lost 4 bases and J 3 bases, leaving 17 bases between the germline ends. The CDR3 covers 16 residues. The CDR3 reads CASSSMTGNIKNIQYF. CDR3 in DNA: TGCGCCAGCAGCAGTATGACAGGAAATATCAAAAACATTCAGTACTTC.